The TCR beta chain described here comes from a study of T cell responses to AZD1222 COVID-19 vaccine (dated by TCRdb to the early 2020s). Some background on the complete study: AZD1222 recipients whose second dose came at about 4 weeks and those whose second dose came at about 12 weeks were combined into one group, since spike-specific TCR depth and breadth did not differ between the two schedules. A total of just over 230 trial participants underwent TCR sequencing, of whom some 210 received two doses of AZD1222 and some 26 received two doses of the MenACWY control vaccine. Enrollment into the trials was organized by age into subgroups of 18-55, 56-69 and 70-plus years, and those subgroups contained roughly 140, 27 and 60 TCR-sequenced participants, respectively.

Note on this clone: Its cognate antigen has yet to be identified. Per-base qualities were not stored, and no clone one base away is much larger.

Broader findings and caveats from the paper: Participants were mostly white British and included more females than males, and it was suggested by the authors that clonal diversity may have been underestimated. Vaccine-associated CD4 TCRs spanned the whole spike protein, with dominant responses in regions 160-218 and 743-854. After two AZD1222 doses, both the breadth and the depth of spike-specific TCRs were significantly higher than at day 0 and than in MenACWY recipients. Conclusions about previously exposed vaccinees are limited because only five or six AZD1222 recipients were SARS-CoV-2 seropositive at baseline. Reportedly, close to half of the unique spike-specific TCRs recognized epitopes lying outside the regions that are mutated in the B.1.351 and B.1.1.7 variants. In the small 56-69-year group, the increase in depth fell short of significance, most likely because of low power. Because no day 14 peak-response samples were available, repertoires were characterized only after the peak T cell response.

The CDR3 regions of human TCRbeta chains were subjected to immunosequencing. For the original study's pipeline: TCRs in the repertoires were matched against a reference library of SARS-CoV-2-specific TCRs that had been generated with the MIRA antigen-specificity platform. Breadth was defined as the fraction of unique TCRs that were SARS-CoV-2-associated. Depth was defined as the fraction of total T cells that were SARS-CoV-2-associated. Using the MIRA data, each spike-specific TCR was assigned both to the spike region to which the TCR was reactive and to a CD4 or CD8 class. Log10-transformed breadth and depth values were compared by one-way ANOVA with Sidak's multiple comparisons tests. Drawn from immuneACCESS, this table holds only the in-frame rearrangements with V and J called that TCRdb kept. Clones are partly lost; checked studies trace under half to an unresolved V gene and leave the rest unexplained. V and J calls plus clone size are reproduced from that table; the DNA served to infer D and trimming. For this sample the table gives around 89,000 clones, of which approximately 90% were detected only once. The top ten clones comprise about 24% of the sample.

Clipping removes 8 bases from V and 7 bases from J, with 12 as the unmatched junction base count. The CDR3 contains 14 residues, cysteine and phenylalanine counted. The sequence is cut down to CDR3 DNA, 42 bases in frame from base 1. CDR1 and CDR2, looked up from the germline V gene, are MDHEN and SYDVKM. The time point label, as the study defines it: baseline before first vaccination. Vaccinee samples came from UK trials COV001 and COV002, including a single-blind randomized controlled phase 2/3 trial of AZD1222 (ChAdOx1 nCoV-19) in healthy adults. Trial participant PBMC samples were collected at day 0 and day 28 after the second dose for TCRbeta chain sequencing.

The chain links TRBV28 with TRBJ2-7, with 9 middle bases fitting TRBD2. The sequences come from peripheral blood, collected on day 0 of AZD1222 vaccination. This clonotype was obtained from an adult in good health. The DNA is TGTGCCAGCCGGCGGGGGGGACTACGTCTGGAGCAGTACTTC. It specifies CASRRGGLRLEQYF.